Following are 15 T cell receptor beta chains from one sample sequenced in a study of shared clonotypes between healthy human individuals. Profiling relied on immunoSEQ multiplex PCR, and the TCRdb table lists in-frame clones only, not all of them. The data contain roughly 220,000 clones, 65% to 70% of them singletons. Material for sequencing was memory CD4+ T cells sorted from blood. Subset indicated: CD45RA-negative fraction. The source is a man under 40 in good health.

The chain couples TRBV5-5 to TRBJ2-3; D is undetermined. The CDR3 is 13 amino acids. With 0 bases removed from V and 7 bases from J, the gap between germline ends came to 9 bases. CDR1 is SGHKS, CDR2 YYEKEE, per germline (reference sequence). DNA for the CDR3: TGTGCCAGCAGCTTGGTGGCCGTACATACGCAGTATTTT. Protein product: CASSLVAVHTQYF.

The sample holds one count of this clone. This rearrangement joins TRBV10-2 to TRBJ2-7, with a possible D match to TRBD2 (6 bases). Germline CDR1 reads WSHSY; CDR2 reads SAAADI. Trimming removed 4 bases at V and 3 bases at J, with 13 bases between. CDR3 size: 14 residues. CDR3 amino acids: CASSAASADYEQYF. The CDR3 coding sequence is TGCGCCAGCAGTGCCGCTAGCGCCGACTACGAGCAGTACTTC.

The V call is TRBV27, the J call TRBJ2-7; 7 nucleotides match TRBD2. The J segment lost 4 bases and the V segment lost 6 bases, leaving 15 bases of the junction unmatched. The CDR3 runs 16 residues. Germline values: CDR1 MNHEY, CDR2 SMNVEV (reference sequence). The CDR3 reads CASSGGGAGALYEQYF. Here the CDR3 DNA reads TGTGCCAGCAGCGGCGGCGGCGCGGGAGCACTTTACGAGCAGTACTTC.

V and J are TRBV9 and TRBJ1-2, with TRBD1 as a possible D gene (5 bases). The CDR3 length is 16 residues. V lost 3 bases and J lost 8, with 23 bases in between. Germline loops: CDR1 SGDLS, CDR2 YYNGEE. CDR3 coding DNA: TGTGCCAGCAGCGCGAGGGACGACCGACTGGGGCTCGGCTACACCTTC. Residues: CASSARDDRLGLGYTF. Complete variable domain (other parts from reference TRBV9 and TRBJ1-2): DSGVTQTPKHLITATGQRVTLRCSPRSGDLSVYWYQQSLDQGLQFLIQYYNGEERAKGNILERFSAQQFPDLHSELNLSSLELGDSALYFCASSARDDRLGLGYTFGSGTRLTVV.

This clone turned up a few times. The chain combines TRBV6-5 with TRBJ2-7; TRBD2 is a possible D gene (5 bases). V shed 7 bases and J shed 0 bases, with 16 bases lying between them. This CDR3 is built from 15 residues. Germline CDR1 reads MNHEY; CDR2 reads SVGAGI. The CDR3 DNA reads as TGTGCCAGCAATAAGCTCGCAGCGGCCTCCTACGAGCAGTACTTC. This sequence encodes CASNKLAAASYEQYF.

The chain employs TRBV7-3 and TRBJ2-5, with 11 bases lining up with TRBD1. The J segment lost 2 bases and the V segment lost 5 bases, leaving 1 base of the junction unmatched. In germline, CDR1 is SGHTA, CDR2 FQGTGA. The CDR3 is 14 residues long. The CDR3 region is CASSRDRGQETQYF. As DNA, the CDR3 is TGTGCCAGCAGCCGGGACAGGGGGCAAGAGACCCAGTACTTC.

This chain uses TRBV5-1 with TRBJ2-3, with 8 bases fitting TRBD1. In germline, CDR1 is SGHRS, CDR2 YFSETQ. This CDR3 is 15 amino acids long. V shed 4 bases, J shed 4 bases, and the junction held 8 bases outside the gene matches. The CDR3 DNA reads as TGCGCCAGCAGCCCCGGACAGGGTTTGTCAGATACGCAGTATTTT. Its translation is CASSPGQGLSDTQYF. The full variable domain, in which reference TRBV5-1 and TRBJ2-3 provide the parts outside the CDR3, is KAGVTQTPRYLIKTRGQQVTLSCSPISGHRSVSWYQQTPGQGLQFLFEYFSETQRNKGNFPGRFSGRQFSNSRSEMNVSTLELGDSALYLCASSPGQGLSDTQYFGPGTRLTVL.

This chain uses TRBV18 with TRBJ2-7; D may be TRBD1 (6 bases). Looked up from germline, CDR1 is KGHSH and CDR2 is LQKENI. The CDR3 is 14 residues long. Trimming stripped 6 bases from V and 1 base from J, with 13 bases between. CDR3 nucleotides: TGTGCCAGCTCCGACGCCAGGGGTTCCTACGAGCAGTACTTC. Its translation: CASSDARGSYEQYF.

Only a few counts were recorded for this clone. In DNA form, the CDR3 reads TGTGCCAGCAGCTTTTCGAACACTGAAGCTTTCTTT. Its translation: CASSFSNTEAFF. V is TRBV11-1 and J is TRBJ1-1; D gene unclear. Trimming took off 3 bases at V and 1 base at J, with 3 bases between the two ends. Germline CDR1 and CDR2: SGHAT and FQDESV (reference sequence). The CDR3 sequence is 12 residues long.

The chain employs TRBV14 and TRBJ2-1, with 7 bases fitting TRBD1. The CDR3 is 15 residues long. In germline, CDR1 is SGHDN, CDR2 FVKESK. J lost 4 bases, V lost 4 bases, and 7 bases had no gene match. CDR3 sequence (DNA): TGTGCCAGCAGCCTCCGGGACAGTTATTACAATGAGCAGTTCTTC. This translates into CASSLRDSYYNEQFF.

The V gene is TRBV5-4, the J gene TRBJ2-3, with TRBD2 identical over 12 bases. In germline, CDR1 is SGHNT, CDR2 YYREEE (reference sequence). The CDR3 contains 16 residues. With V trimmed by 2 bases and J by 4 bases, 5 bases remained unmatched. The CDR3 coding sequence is TGTGCCAGCAGCTTTGCGACTAGCGGGAGCGCAGATACGCAGTATTTT. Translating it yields CASSFATSGSADTQYF.

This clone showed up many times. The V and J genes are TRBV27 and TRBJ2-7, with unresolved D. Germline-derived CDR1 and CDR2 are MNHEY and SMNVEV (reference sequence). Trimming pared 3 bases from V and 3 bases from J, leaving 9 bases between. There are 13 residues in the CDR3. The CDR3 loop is CASSFPPYYEQYF. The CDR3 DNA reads TGTGCCAGCAGTTTCCCCCCCTACTACGAGCAGTACTTC.

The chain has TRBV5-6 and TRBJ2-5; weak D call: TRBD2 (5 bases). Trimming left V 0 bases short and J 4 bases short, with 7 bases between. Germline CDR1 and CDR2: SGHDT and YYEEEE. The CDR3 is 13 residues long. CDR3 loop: CASSLGRGETQYF. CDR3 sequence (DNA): TGTGCCAGCAGCTTGGGCCGGGGAGAGACCCAGTACTTC.

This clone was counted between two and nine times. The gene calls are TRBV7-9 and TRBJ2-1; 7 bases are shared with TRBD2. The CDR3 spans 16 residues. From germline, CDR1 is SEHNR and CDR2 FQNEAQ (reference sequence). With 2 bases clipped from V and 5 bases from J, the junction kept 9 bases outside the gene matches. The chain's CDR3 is CASSLSAGARHNEQFF. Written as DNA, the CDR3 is TGTGCCAGCAGCTTATCGGCGGGAGCAAGACACAATGAGCAGTTCTTC.

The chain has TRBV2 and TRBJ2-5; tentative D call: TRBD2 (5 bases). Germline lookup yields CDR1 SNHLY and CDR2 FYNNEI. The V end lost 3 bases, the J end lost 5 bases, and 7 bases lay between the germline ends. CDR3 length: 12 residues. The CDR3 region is CASSDRRETQYF. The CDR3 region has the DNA TGTGCCAGCAGTGACAGGAGGGAGACCCAGTACTTC.